Included here is one TCR beta chain sequence, with context. Antigen specificity is unknown. 60 Vbeta and 13 Jbeta primers were used in PCR. Measured with immunoSEQ multiplex PCR; TCRdb has only the in-frame clones, and not every one. The sample yields some 130,000 clones, around four fifths seen once. The data were taken from a study of cytomegalovirus exposure and HLA in healthy donors. Findings and caveats of the study: A missense variant in DCLRE1C was later tied to TCR beta V- and J-gene trimming. Testing in vitro showed a few CMV-associated chains specific for CMV antigens. Presence/absence analyses assumed roughly uniform sequencing depth across donors. From TCR beta sequences, most subjects' HLA-A and HLA-B alleles were reportedly predicted accurately.

V lost 8 bases to trimming and J lost 0 bases; unmatched junction nucleotides: 6. The CDR3 is made up of 15 amino acids. CDR1 is SGHTA and CDR2 is FQGTGA in the germline V gene. Sample: PBMCs. The TCR originated in a middle-aged man in good health and CMV-seronegative. This chain connects TRBV7-3 to TRBJ2-1; 8 bases line up with TRBD2. The CDR3 spells CASSSGPSSYNEQFF. The CDR3 coding sequence is TGTGCCAGCTCTAGCGGGCCCAGCTCCTACAATGAGCAGTTCTTC.